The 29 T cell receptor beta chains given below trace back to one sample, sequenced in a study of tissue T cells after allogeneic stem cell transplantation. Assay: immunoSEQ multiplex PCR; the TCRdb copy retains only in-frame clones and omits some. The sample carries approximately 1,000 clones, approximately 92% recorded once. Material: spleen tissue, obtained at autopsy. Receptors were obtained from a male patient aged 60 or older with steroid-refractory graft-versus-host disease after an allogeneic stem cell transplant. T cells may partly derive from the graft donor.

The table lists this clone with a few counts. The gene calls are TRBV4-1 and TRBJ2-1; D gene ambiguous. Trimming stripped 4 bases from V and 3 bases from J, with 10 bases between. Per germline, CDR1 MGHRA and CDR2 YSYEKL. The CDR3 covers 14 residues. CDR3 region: CASSRGTDYNEQFF. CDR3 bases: TGCGCCAGCAGCCGGGGTACGGACTACAATGAGCAGTTCTTC.

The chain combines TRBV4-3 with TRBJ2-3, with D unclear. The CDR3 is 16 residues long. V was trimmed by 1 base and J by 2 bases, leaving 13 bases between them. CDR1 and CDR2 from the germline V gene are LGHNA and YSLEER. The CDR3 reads CASSQGVRSYTDTQYF. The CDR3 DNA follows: TGCGCCAGCAGCCAAGGGGTCAGGAGCTACACAGATACGCAGTATTTT.

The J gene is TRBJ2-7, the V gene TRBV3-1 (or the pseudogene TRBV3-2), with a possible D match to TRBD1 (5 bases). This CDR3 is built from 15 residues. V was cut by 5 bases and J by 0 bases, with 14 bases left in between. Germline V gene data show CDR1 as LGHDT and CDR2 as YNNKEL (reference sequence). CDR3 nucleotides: TGTGCCAGCAGCGAACCCCAGGGTAGCTCCTACGAGCAGTACTTC. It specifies CASSEPQGSSYEQYF.

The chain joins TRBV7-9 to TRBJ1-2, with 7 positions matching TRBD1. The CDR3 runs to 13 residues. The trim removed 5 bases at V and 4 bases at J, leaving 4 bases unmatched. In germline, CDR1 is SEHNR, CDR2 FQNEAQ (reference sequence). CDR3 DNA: TGTGCCAGCAGCCCAGGGGGTTCCTATGGCTACACCTTC. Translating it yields CASSPGGSYGYTF.

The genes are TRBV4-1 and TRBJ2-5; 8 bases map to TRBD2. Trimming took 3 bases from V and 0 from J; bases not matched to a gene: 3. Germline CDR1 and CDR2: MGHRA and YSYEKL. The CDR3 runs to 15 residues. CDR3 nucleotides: TGCGCCAGCAGCCACTTCGGGGGGGACCAAGAGACCCAGTACTTC. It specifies CASSHFGGDQETQYF.

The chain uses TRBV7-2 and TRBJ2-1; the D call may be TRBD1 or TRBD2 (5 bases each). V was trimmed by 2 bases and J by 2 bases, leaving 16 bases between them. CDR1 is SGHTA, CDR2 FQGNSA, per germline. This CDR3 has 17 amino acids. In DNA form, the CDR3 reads TGTGCCAGCAGCTTAAGGGGCGGGTCATCCCCCTACAATGAGCAGTTCTTC. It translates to CASSLRGGSSPYNEQFF.

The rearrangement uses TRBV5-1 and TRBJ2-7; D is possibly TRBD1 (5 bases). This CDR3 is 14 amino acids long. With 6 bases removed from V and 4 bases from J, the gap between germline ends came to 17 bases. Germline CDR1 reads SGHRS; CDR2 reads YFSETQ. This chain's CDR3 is CASKMRSTGYEQYF. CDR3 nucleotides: TGCGCCAGCAAGATGAGGAGCACAGGTTACGAGCAGTACTTC.

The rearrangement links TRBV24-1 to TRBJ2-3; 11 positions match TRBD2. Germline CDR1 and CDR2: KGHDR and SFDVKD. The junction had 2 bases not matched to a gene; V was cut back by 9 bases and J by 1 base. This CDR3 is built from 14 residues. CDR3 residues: CATSTSGGTDTQYF. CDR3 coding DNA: TGTGCCACCTCGACTAGCGGGGGCACAGATACGCAGTATTTT.

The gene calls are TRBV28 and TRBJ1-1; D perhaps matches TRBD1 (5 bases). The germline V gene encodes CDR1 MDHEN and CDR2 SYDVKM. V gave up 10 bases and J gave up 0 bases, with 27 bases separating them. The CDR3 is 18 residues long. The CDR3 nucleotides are TGTGCCACATCCGAGGGGCAGGTCGGGCATGTGCTGAACACTGAAGCTTTCTTT. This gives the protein CATSEGQVGHVLNTEAFF.

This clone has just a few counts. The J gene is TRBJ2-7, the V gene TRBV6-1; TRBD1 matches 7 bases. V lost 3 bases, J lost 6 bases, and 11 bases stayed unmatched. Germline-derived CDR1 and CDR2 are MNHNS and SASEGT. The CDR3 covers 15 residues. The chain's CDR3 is CASSDGTVDRGEQYF. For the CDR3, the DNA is TGTGCCAGCAGTGACGGGACAGTCGATAGGGGCGAGCAGTACTTC.

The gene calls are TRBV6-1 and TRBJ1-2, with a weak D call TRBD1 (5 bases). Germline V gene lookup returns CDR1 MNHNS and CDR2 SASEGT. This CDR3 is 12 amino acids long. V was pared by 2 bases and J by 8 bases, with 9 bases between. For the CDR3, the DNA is TGTGCCAGCAGTGAATCAGGGTTCGGCTACACCTTC. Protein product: CASSESGFGYTF.

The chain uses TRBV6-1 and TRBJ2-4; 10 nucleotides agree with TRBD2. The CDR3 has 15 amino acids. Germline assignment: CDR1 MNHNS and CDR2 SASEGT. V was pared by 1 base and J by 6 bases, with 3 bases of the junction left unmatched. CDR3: CASSEESGGANIQYF. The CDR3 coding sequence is TGTGCCAGCAGTGAAGAAAGCGGGGGGGCAAACATTCAGTACTTC.

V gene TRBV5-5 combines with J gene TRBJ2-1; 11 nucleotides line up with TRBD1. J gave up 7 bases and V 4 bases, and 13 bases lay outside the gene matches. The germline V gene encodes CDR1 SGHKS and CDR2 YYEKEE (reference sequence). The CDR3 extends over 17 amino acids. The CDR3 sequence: CASSLGTGGGVMNEQFF. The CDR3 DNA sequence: TGTGCCAGCAGCCTCGGGACAGGGGGTGGGGTGATGAATGAGCAGTTCTTC.

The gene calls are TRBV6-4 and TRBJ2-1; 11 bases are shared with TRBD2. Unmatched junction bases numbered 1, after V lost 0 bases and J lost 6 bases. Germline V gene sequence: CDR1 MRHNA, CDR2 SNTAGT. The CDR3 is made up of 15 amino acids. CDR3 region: CASSDSSGGANEQFF. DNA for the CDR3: TGTGCCAGCAGTGACTCTAGCGGGGGGGCCAATGAGCAGTTCTTC.

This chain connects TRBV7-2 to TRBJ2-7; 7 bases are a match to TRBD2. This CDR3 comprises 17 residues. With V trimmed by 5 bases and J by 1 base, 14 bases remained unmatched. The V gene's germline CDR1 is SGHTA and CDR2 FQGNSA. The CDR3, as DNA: TGTGCCAGCAGCCACGCTAGCGGCGGGTATTTTTCCTACGAGCAGTACTTC. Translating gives CASSHASGGYFSYEQYF.

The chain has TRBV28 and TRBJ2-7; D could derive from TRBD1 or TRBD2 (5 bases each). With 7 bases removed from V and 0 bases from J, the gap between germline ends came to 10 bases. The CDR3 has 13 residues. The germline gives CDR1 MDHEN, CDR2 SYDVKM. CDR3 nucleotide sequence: TGTGCCAGCATGAGGGGCCCCTCCTACGAGCAGTACTTC. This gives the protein CASMRGPSYEQYF. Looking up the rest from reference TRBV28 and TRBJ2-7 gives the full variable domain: DVKVTQSSRYLVKRTGEKVFLECVQDMDHENMFWYRQDPGLGLRLIYFSYDVKMKEKGDIPEGYSVSREKKERFSLILESASTNQTSMYLCASMRGPSYEQYFGPGTRLTVT.

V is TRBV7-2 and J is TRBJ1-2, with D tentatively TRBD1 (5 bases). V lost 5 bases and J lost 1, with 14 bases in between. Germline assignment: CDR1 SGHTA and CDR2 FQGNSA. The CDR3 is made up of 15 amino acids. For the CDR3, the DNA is TGTGCCAGCAGCCCTGCCGGGACGGTTAACTATGGCTACACCTTC. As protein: CASSPAGTVNYGYTF.

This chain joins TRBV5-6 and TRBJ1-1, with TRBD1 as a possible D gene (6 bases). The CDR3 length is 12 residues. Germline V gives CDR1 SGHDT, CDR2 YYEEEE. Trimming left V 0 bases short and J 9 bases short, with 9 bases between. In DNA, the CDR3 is TGTGCCAGCAGCTTGGGACAGGATAAAGCTTTCTTT. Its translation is CASSLGQDKAFF.

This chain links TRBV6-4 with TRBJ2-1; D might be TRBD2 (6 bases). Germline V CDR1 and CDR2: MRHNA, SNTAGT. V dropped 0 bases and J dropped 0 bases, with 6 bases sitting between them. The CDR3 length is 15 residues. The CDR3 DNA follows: TGTGCCAGCAGTGACTCAGCGGGCTCCTACAATGAGCAGTTCTTC. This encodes CASSDSAGSYNEQFF.

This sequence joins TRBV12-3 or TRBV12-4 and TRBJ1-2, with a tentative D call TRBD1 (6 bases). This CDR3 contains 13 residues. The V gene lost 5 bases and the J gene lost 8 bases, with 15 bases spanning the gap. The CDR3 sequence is CASSNTGLGGYTF. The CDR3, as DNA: TGTGCCAGCAGTAACACAGGGTTGGGAGGCTACACCTTC.

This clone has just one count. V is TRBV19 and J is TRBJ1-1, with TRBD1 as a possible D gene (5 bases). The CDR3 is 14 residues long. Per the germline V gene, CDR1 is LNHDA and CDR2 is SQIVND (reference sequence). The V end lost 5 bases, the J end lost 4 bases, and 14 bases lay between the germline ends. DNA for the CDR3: TGTGCCAGTAGTCTTGGGCGGGGGGGCACTGAAGCTTTCTTT. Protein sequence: CASSLGRGGTEAFF.

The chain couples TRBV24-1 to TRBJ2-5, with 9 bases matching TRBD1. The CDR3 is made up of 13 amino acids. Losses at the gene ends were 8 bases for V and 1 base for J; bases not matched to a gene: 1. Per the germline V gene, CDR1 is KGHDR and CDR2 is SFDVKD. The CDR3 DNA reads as TGTGCCACCACACAGGGGGCCCAAGAGACCCAGTACTTC. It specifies CATTQGAQETQYF.

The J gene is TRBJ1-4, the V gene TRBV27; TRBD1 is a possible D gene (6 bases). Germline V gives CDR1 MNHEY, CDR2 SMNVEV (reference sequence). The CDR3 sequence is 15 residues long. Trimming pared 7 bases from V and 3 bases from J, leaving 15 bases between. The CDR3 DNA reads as TGTGCCAGCACAATGCAGGGGCCTCCTAATGAAAAACTGTTTTTT. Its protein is CASTMQGPPNEKLFF.

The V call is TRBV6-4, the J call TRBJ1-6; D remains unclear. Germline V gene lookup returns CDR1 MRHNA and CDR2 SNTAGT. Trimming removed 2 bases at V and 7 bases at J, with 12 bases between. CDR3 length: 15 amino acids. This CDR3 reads CASSDRGGWNSPLHF. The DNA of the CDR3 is TGTGCCAGCAGTGACCGAGGAGGGTGGAATTCACCCCTCCACTTT.

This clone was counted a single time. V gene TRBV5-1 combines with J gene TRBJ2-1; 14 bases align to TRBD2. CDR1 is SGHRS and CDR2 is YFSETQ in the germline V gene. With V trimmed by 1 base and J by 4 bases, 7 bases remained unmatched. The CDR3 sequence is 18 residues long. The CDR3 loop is CASSLRGLAGVKYNEQFF. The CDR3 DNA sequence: TGCGCCAGCAGCTTGCGGGGACTAGCGGGGGTTAAATACAATGAGCAGTTCTTC.

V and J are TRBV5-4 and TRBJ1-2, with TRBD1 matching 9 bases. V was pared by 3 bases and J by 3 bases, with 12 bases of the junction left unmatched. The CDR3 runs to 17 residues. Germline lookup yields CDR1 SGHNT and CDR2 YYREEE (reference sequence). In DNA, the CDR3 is TGTGCCAGCAGCTCGGGACAGGGACCCAATCCGTACTATGGCTACACCTTC. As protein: CASSSGQGPNPYYGYTF.

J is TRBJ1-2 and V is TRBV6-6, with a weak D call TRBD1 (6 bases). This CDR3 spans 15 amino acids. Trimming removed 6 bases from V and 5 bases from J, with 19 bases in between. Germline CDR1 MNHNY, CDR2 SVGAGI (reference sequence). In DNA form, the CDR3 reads TGTGCCAGCAGCGCAGGACAGAGGGGGTCATATGGCTACACCTTC. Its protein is CASSAGQRGSYGYTF.

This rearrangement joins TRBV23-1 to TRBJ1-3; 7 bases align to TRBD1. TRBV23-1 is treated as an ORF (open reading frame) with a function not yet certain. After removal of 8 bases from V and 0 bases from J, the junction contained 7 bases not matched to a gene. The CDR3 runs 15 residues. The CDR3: CASRTGANSGNTIYF. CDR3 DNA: TGCGCCAGCCGGACAGGCGCCAACTCTGGAAACACCATATATTTT.

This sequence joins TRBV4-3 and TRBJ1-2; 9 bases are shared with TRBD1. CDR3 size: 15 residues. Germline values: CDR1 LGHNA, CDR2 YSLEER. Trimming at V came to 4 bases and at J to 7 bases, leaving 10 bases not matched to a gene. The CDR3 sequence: CASSPGTGILGGYTF. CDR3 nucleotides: TGCGCCAGCAGCCCCGGGACAGGGATTTTAGGTGGCTACACCTTC.